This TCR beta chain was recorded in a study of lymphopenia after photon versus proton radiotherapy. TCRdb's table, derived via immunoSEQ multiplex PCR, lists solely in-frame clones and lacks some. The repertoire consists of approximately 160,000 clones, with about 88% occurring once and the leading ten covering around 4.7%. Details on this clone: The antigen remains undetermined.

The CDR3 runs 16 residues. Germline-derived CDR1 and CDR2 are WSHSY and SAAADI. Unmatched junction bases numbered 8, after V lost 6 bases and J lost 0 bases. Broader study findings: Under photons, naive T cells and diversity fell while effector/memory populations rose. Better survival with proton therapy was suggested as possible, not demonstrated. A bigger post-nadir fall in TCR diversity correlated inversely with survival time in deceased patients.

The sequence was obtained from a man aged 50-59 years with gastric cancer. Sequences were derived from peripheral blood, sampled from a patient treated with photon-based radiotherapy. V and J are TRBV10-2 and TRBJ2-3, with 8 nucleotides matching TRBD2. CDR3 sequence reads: CASSPFTSGSTDTQYF. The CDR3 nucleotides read TGCGCCAGCAGCCCATTCACTAGCGGAAGCACAGATACGCAGTATTTT.